The 12 T cell receptor beta chains given below trace back to one sample, sequenced in a study of shared clonotypes between healthy human individuals. Method: immunoSEQ multiplex PCR; TCRdb's copy keeps in-frame clones and lacks some. The sample consists of about 2.1 million clones, approximately 92% of them appearing once. Selected positively for CCR7 and CD45RO-negative, naive CD8 cells excluded terminally differentiated effector memory CD45RA+ cells. The sequencing input was naive CD8+ T cells from PBMCs. Source of these receptors: a young man in good health. Some clones in this sample may be carry-over from other donors' samples.

The chain uses TRBV5-4 and TRBJ2-2; D not certain. There are 14 residues in the CDR3. Per the germline V gene, CDR1 is SGHNT and CDR2 is YYREEE (reference sequence). V shed 3 bases and J shed 7 bases, with 13 bases lying between them. CDR3 protein: CASSSTESFGELFF. The CDR3 DNA reads TGTGCCAGCAGCTCAACAGAGTCCTTCGGGGAGCTGTTTTTT.

V is TRBV10-3 and J is TRBJ2-3; tentatively, D is TRBD1 or TRBD2 (5 bases each). The CDR3 spans 14 residues. Trimming took 0 bases from V and 5 from J, leaving 9 bases between them. Germline values: CDR1 ENHRY, CDR2 SYGVKD. The CDR3 DNA is TGTGCCATCAGTGAGTCGGTTGGGGGAGATACGCAGTATTTT. Protein sequence: CAISESVGGDTQYF.

The chain joins TRBV7-9 to TRBJ2-1, with D perhaps being TRBD1 or TRBD2 (7 bases each). With 4 bases removed from V and 4 bases from J, the gap between germline ends came to 17 bases. This CDR3 has 16 amino acids. CDR1 and CDR2 from the germline V gene are SEHNR and FQNEAQ (reference sequence). The chain's CDR3 is CASSSAGQKGYNEQFF. The CDR3 DNA reads TGTGCCAGCAGCTCAGCGGGACAGAAGGGGTACAATGAGCAGTTCTTC.

The chain has TRBV19 and TRBJ2-7; D is unclear. The CDR3 runs to 16 residues. Between the trimmed V and J ends, which lost 0 bases and 0 bases, there was a span of 12 bases. Germline values: CDR1 LNHDA, CDR2 SQIVND (reference sequence). The CDR3 sequence is CASSIDLAESSYEQYF. DNA for the CDR3: TGTGCCAGTAGTATAGATCTGGCAGAGAGCTCCTACGAGCAGTACTTC.

The chain is built from TRBV19 and TRBJ2-3; TRBD2 is a possible D gene (6 bases). V dropped 5 bases and J dropped 5 bases, with 17 bases sitting between them. The germline CDR1 and CDR2 sequences are LNHDA and SQIVND (reference sequence). CDR3 length: 15 amino acids. The CDR3 loop is CASSAWRAVVDTQYF. CDR3 DNA: TGTGCCAGTAGTGCCTGGAGGGCCGTAGTAGATACGCAGTATTTT.

As concerns this clone: The sample has other DNA sequences that encode this CDR3 too. The rearrangement joins TRBV27 to TRBJ2-7; 14 bases fit TRBD2. Per germline, CDR1 MNHEY and CDR2 SMNVEV (reference sequence). The CDR3 sequence is 15 residues long. After removal of 4 bases from V and 3 bases from J, the junction contained 2 bases not matched to a gene. CDR3 region: CASSSGLAGVYEQYF. CDR3 nucleotide sequence: TGTGCCAGCAGTTCGGGACTAGCGGGGGTCTACGAGCAGTACTTC.

This clone was observed once. The V call is TRBV14, the J call TRBJ2-1, with 9 bases matching TRBD2. J was trimmed by 8 bases and V by 2 bases; bases with no gene match: 4. The length of the CDR3 is 14 residues. Looked up from germline, CDR1 is SGHDN and CDR2 is FVKESK. The CDR3 reads CASSQQREVDEQFF. In nucleotides, the CDR3 is TGTGCCAGCAGCCAACAGCGGGAGGTGGATGAGCAGTTCTTC.

This chain links TRBV29-1 with TRBJ2-1; 8 bases line up with TRBD2. The CDR3 extends over 15 amino acids. The V gene end was trimmed by 7 bases and the J gene end by 6 bases; junction bases not matched to a gene: 14. Per germline, CDR1 SQVTM and CDR2 ANQGSEA. In nucleotides, the CDR3 is TGCAGCGGGAGCGGGGTAGCGGGACTCAGCAATGAGCAGTTCTTC. The encoded protein is CSGSGVAGLSNEQFF.

CDR3 sequence reads: CASSGTSGSGGSYNEQFF. CDR3 sequence (DNA): TGTGCCAGCAGTGGGACTAGCGGGAGTGGAGGATCCTACAATGAGCAGTTCTTC. The V call is TRBV9, the J call TRBJ2-1; TRBD2 matches at 14 bases. The germline gives CDR1 SGDLS, CDR2 YYNGEE. With 5 bases clipped from V and 1 base from J, the junction kept 8 bases outside the gene matches. The CDR3 contains 18 residues.

This clone has just one count. The V gene is TRBV4-3, the J gene TRBJ2-7; 10 positions agree with TRBD2. J was trimmed by 3 bases and V by 2 bases; bases with no gene match: 7. Germline CDR1 reads LGHNA; CDR2 reads YSLEER. The CDR3 totals 16 residues. The chain's CDR3 is CASSQFLVAGGYEQYF. CDR3 DNA sequence: TGCGCCAGCAGCCAATTCTTGGTAGCGGGAGGCTACGAGCAGTACTTC.

The V gene is TRBV10-1, the J gene TRBJ2-3, with D tentatively TRBD2 (6 bases). V dropped 2 bases and J dropped 6 bases, with 15 bases sitting between them. From germline, CDR1 is WNHNN and CDR2 SYGVQD (reference sequence). The CDR3 totals 15 residues. CDR3 bases: TGCGCCAGCAGTGAGGGTTTGCGGGATCAGGATACGCAGTATTTT. It codes for CASSEGLRDQDTQYF.

The chain carries TRBV4-2 and TRBJ2-7; 9 positions match TRBD2. The CDR3 consists of 15 residues. Germline loops: CDR1 LGHNA, CDR2 YNFKEQ. Trimming cost V 5 bases and J 4 bases; bases outside gene matches: 9. The CDR3 DNA sequence: TGTGCCAGCAGCTCCTTAGCGGGAGTTGTTTACGAGCAGTACTTC. Its protein is CASSSLAGVVYEQYF.